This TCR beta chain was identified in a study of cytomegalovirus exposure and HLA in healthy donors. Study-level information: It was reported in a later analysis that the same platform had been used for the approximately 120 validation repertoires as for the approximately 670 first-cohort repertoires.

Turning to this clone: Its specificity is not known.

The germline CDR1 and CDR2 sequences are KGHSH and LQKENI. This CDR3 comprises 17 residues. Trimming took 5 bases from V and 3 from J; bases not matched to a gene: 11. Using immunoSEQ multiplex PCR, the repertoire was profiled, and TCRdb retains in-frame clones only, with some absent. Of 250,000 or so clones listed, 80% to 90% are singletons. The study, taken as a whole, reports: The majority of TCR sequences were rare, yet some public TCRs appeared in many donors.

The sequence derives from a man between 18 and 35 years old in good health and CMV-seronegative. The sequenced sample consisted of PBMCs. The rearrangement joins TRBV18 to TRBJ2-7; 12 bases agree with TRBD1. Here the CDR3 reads CASSRPGQGAGGYEQYF. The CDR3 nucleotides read TGTGCCAGCTCAAGACCGGGACAGGGGGCGGGCGGCTACGAGCAGTACTTC.